A selection of T cell receptor beta chains follows, all from one sample in a study of T cells in Graves' hyperthyroidism and ophthalmopathy. TCRdb analysed the multiplex PCR reads with MiXCR anew, one entry per CDR3 protein. The table has 300,000 to 350,000 distinct CDR3 sequences, 18% seen once. The sequencing input was blood. These receptors all stem from a woman aged 45 to 65 with Graves' hyperthyroidism. Both conserved end residues are part of each CDR3. D genes are given only for firm matches. Expanded clones get a size class; other rows say once, few or many, or leave the size out.

CDR3: CASSLVWPSSSPLHF
DNA: TGTGCCAGCAGTTTAGTGTGGCCGTCCAGTTCACCCCTCCACTTT
V: TRBV12-3/TRBV12-4
D: NA
J: TRBJ1-6
size: many
length: 15

CDR3: CASSLAGSMNTEAFF
DNA: TGCGCCAGCAGCCTCGCAGGGTCCATGAACACTGAAGCTTTCTTT
V: TRBV5-1
D: NA
J: TRBJ1-1
size: NA
length: 15

CDR3: CASRLGQVGPQYF
DNA: TGCGCCAGCAGATTGGGACAGGTGGGGCCTCAGTACTTC
V: TRBV5-1
D: TRBD1
J: TRBJ2-5
size: many
length: 13

CDR3: CAISLSSGANVLTF
DNA: TGTGCCATCAGTCTCAGCTCTGGGGCCAACGTCCTGACTTTC
V: TRBV10-3
D: NA
J: TRBJ2-6
size: few
length: 14

CDR3: CASSSDWNPYNEQFF
DNA: TGCGCCAGCAGCTCGGACTGGAACCCGTACAATGAGCAGTTCTTC
V: TRBV5-1
D: NA
J: TRBJ2-1
size: many
length: 15

CDR3: CASSHLSGTGFGEAFF
DNA: TGTGCCAGCAGCCACCTCTCCGGGACAGGGTTTGGTGAAGCTTTCTTT
V: TRBV4-2
D: TRBD1
J: TRBJ1-1
size: NA
length: 16

CDR3: CASSFGVGNSPLHF
DNA: TGTGCCAGCAGCTTTGGGGTTGGCAATTCACCCCTCCACTTT
V: TRBV5-6
D: NA
J: TRBJ1-6
size: many
length: 14

CDR3: CSAGTSGSRETQYF
DNA: TGCAGTGCTGGGACTAGCGGGAGCCGAGAGACCCAGTACTTC
V: TRBV20-1
D: TRBD2
J: TRBJ2-5
size: NA
length: 14

CDR3: CASSRDRSGNQPQHF
DNA: TGTGCCAGCAGTCGGGACCGGAGTGGCAATCAGCCCCAGCATTTT
V: TRBV2
D: NA
J: TRBJ1-5
size: many
length: 15

CDR3: CASSPGGDIANYGYTF
DNA: TGTGCCAGCAGCCCGGGGGGGGACATTGCTAACTATGGCTACACCTTC
V: TRBV13
D: NA
J: TRBJ1-2
size: NA
length: 16

CDR3: CASSLSERLADTQYF
DNA: TGTGCCAGCAGTTTATCGGAGAGGCTCGCAGATACGCAGTATTTT
V: TRBV28
D: NA
J: TRBJ2-3
size: many
length: 15

CDR3: CASSSGTGEKLFF
DNA: TGTGCCAGCAGCTCCGGGACTGGGGAAAAACTGTTTTTT
V: TRBV28
D: NA
J: TRBJ1-4
size: many
length: 13

CDR3: CASGLEDRGRGGYTF
DNA: TGTGCCAGCGGCCTTGAGGACAGGGGGCGCGGTGGCTACACCTTC
V: TRBV6-1
D: TRBD1
J: TRBJ1-2
size: NA
length: 15

CDR3: CASSFFPGQPPWHTF
DNA: TGTGCCAGCAGCTTCTTTCCGGGACAACCCCCTTGGCACACCTTC
V: TRBV9
D: NA
J: TRBJ1-2
size: few
length: 15

CDR3: CASSTDFGYNEQFF
DNA: TGTGCCAGCAGTACTGACTTTGGATACAATGAGCAGTTCTTC
V: TRBV7-6
D: NA
J: TRBJ2-1
size: NA
length: 14

CDR3: CASSQGGYEQYF
DNA: TGTGCCAGCAGCCAAGGTGGCTACGAGCAGTACTTC
V: TRBV3-1
D: NA
J: TRBJ2-7
size: many
length: 12

CDR3: CASREAYEQYF
DNA: TGTGCCAGCAGGGAAGCCTACGAGCAGTACTTC
V: TRBV2
D: NA
J: TRBJ2-7
size: NA
length: 11

CDR3: CSANGAGGDLNNEQFF
DNA: TGCAGTGCTAATGGGGCAGGGGGCGATCTAAACAATGAGCAGTTCTTC
V: TRBV20-1
D: TRBD1
J: TRBJ2-1
size: few
length: 16

CDR3: CASSESSADTDTQYF
DNA: TGCGCCAGCAGTGAGTCGTCAGCGGACACAGATACGCAGTATTTT
V: TRBV10-1
D: NA
J: TRBJ2-3
size: few
length: 15

CDR3: CASSLWEGMNTEAFF
DNA: TGCGCCAGCAGCTTGTGGGAGGGTATGAACACTGAAGCTTTCTTT
V: TRBV5-1
D: NA
J: TRBJ1-1
size: NA
length: 15

CDR3: CASSQERLSTKAFF
DNA: TGCGCCAGCAGCCAAGAGCGCCTCTCTACAAAGGCTTTCTTT
V: TRBV4-1
D: NA
J: TRBJ1-1
size: NA
length: 14

CDR3: CASRLTGIYEQYF
DNA: TGTGCCAGCAGGCTAACAGGGATCTACGAGCAGTACTTC
V: TRBV28
D: NA
J: TRBJ2-7
size: few
length: 13

CDR3: CASSLGLAGVYNEQFF
DNA: TGTGCCAGCAGCCTCGGACTAGCGGGGGTCTACAATGAGCAGTTCTTC
V: TRBV5-1
D: TRBD2
J: TRBJ2-1
size: NA
length: 16

CDR3: CASSPTGKNYGYTF
DNA: TGTGCCAGTAGCCCTACAGGGAAAAACTATGGCTACACCTTC
V: TRBV19
D: NA
J: TRBJ1-2
size: NA
length: 14

CDR3: CASSYQGFGEKLVF
DNA: TGCGCCAGCAGTTACCAGGGGTTCGGTGAAAAACTGGTTTTT
V: TRBV5-1
D: NA
J: TRBJ1-4
size: NA
length: 14

CDR3: CASSYREPNTEAFF
DNA: TGCGCCAGCTCATACAGGGAGCCGAACACTGAAGCTTTCTTT
V: TRBV5-1
D: NA
J: TRBJ1-1
size: NA
length: 14